What follows describes a single T cell receptor (beta chain). Its antigen is currently unknown. The data stem from a study of radiotherapy plus CTLA-4 blockade in lung cancer. Study context: In approximately 17% of patients, objective responses were seen; 30% to 35% had disease control. Study-wide points: It was early blood T cell clone dynamics, with interferon-beta, that reportedly best predicted response. Blood-borne expansion of tumor-derived TCR clones followed radiotherapy plus ipilimumab.

Germline assignment: CDR1 KGHSH and CDR2 LQKENI. V gave up 3 bases and J gave up 1 base, with 16 bases separating them. The CDR3 contains 16 residues. TCRdb keeps only in-frame clones here, not all; method: immunoSEQ multiplex PCR. This table has some 60,000 clones, around 69% appearing once. The chain is built from TRBV18 and TRBJ2-7, with D maybe TRBD2 (5 bases). The sequencing here drew on peripheral blood, taken from a patient treated with radiotherapy plus ipilimumab. The receptor comes from a human donor with non-small cell lung cancer who had a complete response to radiotherapy plus ipilimumab. CDR3 in amino acids: CASSPTLEGTSYEQYF. The DNA of the CDR3 is TGTGCCAGCTCACCGACTCTTGAGGGAACATCCTACGAGCAGTACTTC.